The rows below give T cell receptor beta chains drawn from one sample of a study of T cells in tumors after PD-1 blockade. Repertoires were generated with immunoSEQ multiplex PCR, while TCRdb's copy carries only in-frame clones and drops some. The data show roughly 60,000 clones, around 80% seen once. Sequenced material: PBMCs, taken before anti-PD-1 treatment. These receptors were collected from a human donor with basal cell carcinoma. CDR3s include the opening cysteine and the closing phenylalanine or tryptophan. D genes are given only for firm matches. Rows give clone size only sometimes, using once, few, many, or a class for an expanded clone.

J gene: TRBJ1-6
D gene: .
clone size: .
V gene: TRBV9
CDR3 DNA: TGTGCCAGCAGTGATTCACCATCTCTCGTAGGGGCAGCTAATAATTCACCCCTCCACTTT
CDR3 protein: CASSDSPSLVGAANNSPLHF

J gene: TRBJ2-3
D gene: .
clone size: .
V gene: TRBV5-5
CDR3 DNA: TGTGCCAGCAGCCGTGATTTAGGTGGGAGCACAGATACGCAGTATTTT
CDR3 protein: CASSRDLGGSTDTQYF

J gene: TRBJ2-1
D gene: .
clone size: .
V gene: TRBV29-1
CDR3 DNA: TGCAGCGTAGACGGGACCCGCTTAATCGGGCAGTTCTTC
CDR3 protein: CSVDGTRLIGQFF

J gene: TRBJ1-2
D gene: .
clone size: .
V gene: TRBV6-5
CDR3 DNA: TGTGCCAGCAGCCAAATCCCGCAAAGCTCCTATGGCTACACCTTC
CDR3 protein: CASSQIPQSSYGYTF

J gene: TRBJ1-1
D gene: .
clone size: .
V gene: TRBV18
CDR3 DNA: TGTGCCAGCTCTCCAAAGGGGTTTCCAGGGGAAAAAGCTTTCTTT
CDR3 protein: CASSPKGFPGEKAFF

J gene: TRBJ1-2
D gene: .
clone size: .
V gene: TRBV5-1
CDR3 DNA: TGCGCCAGCAGCAGGCAGGGGTACGGGGTCGGCTACACCTTC
CDR3 protein: CASSRQGYGVGYTF

J gene: TRBJ2-7
D gene: TRBD1
clone size: .
V gene: TRBV7-9
CDR3 DNA: TGTGCCAGCAGCTCCATGGAGGACAGGGAATGCTTC
CDR3 protein: CASSSMEDRECF

J gene: TRBJ1-3
D gene: .
clone size: .
V gene: TRBV18
CDR3 DNA: TGTGCCAGCTCACCCCGCGGGATGAGACTTGACGCGGACACCATATATTTT
CDR3 protein: CASSPRGMRLDADTIYF

J gene: TRBJ1-1
D gene: .
clone size: .
V gene: TRBV11-3
CDR3 DNA: TGTGCCAGCAGCTTATTCTTCAGGGTGATGAACACTGAAGCTTTCTTT
CDR3 protein: CASSLFFRVMNTEAFF

J gene: TRBJ2-1
D gene: .
clone size: .
V gene: TRBV30
CDR3 DNA: TGTGCCTGGAGAGAGGCCGTTGACTACAATGAGCAGTTCTTC
CDR3 protein: CAWREAVDYNEQFF

J gene: TRBJ2-2
D gene: .
clone size: .
V gene: TRBV3-1/TRBV3-2
CDR3 DNA: TGTGCCAGCAGCCAAGCCGGGGAGCTGTTTTTT
CDR3 protein: CASSQAGELFF

J gene: TRBJ2-3
D gene: .
clone size: .
V gene: TRBV6-1
CDR3 DNA: TGTGCCAGCAGTGAATTGTCTCCGAGGACAGCCACAGATACGCAGTATTTT
CDR3 protein: CASSELSPRTATDTQYF

J gene: TRBJ2-7
D gene: TRBD1
clone size: .
V gene: TRBV28
CDR3 DNA: TGTGCCAGCAGGCAACAGGGGGCAAACCGACCCTACGAGCAGTACTTC
CDR3 protein: CASRQQGANRPYEQYF

J gene: TRBJ2-4
D gene: .
clone size: few
V gene: TRBV10-3
CDR3 DNA: TGTGCCATCAGTGAGTCGGATCGACAAGTCGAATTAGCCAAAAACATTCAGTACTTC
CDR3 protein: CAISESDRQVELAKNIQYF

J gene: TRBJ2-5
D gene: TRBD1
clone size: .
V gene: TRBV18
CDR3 DNA: TGTGCCAGCTCACCTGAGACAGGGGTGCGTAAGACCCAGTACTTC
CDR3 protein: CASSPETGVRKTQYF

J gene: TRBJ2-7
D gene: TRBD1
clone size: many
V gene: TRBV2
CDR3 DNA: TGTGCCACCGGGACAGGAGCCTACGAGCAGTACTTC
CDR3 protein: CATGTGAYEQYF